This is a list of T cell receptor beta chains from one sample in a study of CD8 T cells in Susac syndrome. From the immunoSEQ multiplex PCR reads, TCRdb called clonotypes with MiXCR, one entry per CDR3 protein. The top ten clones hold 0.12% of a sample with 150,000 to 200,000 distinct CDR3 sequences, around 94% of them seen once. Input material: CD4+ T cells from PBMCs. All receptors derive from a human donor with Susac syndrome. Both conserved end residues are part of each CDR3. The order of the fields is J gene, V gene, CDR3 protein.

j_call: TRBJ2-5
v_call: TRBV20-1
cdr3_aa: CSASRRRIQETQYF

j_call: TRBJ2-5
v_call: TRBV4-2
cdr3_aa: CASSRGGGRVQETQYF

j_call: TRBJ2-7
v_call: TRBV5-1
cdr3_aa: CASSLEAGPSYEQYF

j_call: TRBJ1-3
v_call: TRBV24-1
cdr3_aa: CATDETAYSGNTIYF

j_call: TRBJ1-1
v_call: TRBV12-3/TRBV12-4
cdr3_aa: CASSTTGFVAFF

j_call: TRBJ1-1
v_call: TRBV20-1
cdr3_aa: CSARQGSTEAFF

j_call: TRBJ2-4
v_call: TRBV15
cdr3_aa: CATSRDGTVKNIQYF

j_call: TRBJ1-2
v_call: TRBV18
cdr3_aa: CASSPYRYGYTF

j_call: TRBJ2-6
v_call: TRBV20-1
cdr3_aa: CSARTSGANVLTF

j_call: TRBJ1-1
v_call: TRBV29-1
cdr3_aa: CSVEGRAGWQALNTEAFF

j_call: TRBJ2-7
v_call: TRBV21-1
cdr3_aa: CASSRRGQGSSYEQYF

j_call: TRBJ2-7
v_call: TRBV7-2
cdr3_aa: CASSFSGSSYEQYF

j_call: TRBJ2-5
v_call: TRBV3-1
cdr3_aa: CASSHGSGETQYF

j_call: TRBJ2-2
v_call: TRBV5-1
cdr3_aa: CASSAGDRTNTGELFF

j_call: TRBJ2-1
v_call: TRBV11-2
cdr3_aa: CASSLLGQGANEQFF

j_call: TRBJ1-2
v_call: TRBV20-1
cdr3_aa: CSAGGYTF

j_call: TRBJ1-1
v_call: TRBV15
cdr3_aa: CATRLGTGKKNTEAFF

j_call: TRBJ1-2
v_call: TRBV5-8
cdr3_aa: CASSFETVHYTF

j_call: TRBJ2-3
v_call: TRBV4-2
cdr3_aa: CASSQSTSGGSDTQYF

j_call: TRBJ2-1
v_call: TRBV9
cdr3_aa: CASSELGGVSYNEQFF

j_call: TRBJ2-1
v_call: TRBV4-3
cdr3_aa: CASSQVPNEQFF

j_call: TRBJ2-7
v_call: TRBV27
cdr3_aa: CASSSRTGAYEQYF

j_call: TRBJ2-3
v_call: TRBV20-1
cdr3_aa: CSALAAGAAKSTDTQYF

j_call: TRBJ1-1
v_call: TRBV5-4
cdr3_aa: CASSSGTGGGRGTEAFF

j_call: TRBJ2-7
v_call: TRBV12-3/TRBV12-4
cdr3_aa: CASSLRLGHEQYF

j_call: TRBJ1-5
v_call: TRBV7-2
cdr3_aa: CASSLGGGGQPQHF

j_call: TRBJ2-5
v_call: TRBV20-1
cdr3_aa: CSARAGQGGETQYF

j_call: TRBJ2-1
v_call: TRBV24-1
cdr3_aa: CATSGGNSYNEQFF

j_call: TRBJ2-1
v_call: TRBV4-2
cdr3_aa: CASSSRVAASSYNEQFF

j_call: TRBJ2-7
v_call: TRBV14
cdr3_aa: CASSQTGTPVHEQYF

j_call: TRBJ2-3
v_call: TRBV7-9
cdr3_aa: CASSFGQGATDTQYF

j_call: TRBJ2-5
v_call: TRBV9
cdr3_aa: CASSVGLGETQYF

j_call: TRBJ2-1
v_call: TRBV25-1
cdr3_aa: CASSPPLAGAYNEQFF

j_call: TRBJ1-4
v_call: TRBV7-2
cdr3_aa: CASGTGHEKLFF

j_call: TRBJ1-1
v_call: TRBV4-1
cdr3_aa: CASRDLLQGVNTEAFF